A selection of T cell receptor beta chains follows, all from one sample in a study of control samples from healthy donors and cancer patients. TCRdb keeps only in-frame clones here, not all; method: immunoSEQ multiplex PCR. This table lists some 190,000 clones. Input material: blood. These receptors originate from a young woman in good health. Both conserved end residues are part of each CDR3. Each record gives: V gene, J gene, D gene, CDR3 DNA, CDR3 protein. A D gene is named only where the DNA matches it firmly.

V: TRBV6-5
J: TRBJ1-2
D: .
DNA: TGTGCCAGCAGTTACAGTCTTGGTGGCTACACCTTC
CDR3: CASSYSLGGYTF

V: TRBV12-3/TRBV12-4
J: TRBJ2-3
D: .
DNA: TGTGCCAGCAGACGCGGACTAAGTACGCAGTATTTT
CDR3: CASRRGLSTQYF

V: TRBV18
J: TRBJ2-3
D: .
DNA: TGTGCCAGCTCATCCCGGGCGGGGACCGATACGCAGTATTTT
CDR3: CASSSRAGTDTQYF

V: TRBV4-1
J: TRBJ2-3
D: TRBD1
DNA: TGCGCCAGCAGCCAAGATGGGGGACAGGGCACAGATACGCAGTATTTT
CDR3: CASSQDGGQGTDTQYF

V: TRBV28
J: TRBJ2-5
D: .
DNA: TGTGCCAGCAGTTTGGACCTGGACAGTCAAGAGACCCAGTACTTC
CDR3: CASSLDLDSQETQYF

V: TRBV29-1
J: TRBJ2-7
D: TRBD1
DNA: TGCAGCGTAGGACAGGGTGGCGAGCAGTACTTC
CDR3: CSVGQGGEQYF

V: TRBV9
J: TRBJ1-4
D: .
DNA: TGTGCCAGCAGCGAAAATCTGGTCGGTGAAAAACTGTTTTTT
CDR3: CASSENLVGEKLFF

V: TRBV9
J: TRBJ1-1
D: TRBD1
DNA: TGTGCCAGCAGCTCGAAGCACGGACAGGGGGAAGCTTTCTTT
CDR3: CASSSKHGQGEAFF

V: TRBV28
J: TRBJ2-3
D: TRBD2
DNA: TGTGCCTGTACTGGGACTAGCGGGGGGGCTTGGGATACGCAGTATTTT
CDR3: CACTGTSGGAWDTQYF

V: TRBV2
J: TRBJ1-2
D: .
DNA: TGTGCCAGCAGCGCGGACAGTAACTATGGCTACACCTTC
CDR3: CASSADSNYGYTF

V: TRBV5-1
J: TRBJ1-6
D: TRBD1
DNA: TGCGCCAGCAGCATAGACAGGGACTATAATTCACCCCTCCACTTT
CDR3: CASSIDRDYNSPLHF

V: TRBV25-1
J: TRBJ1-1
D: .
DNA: TGTGCCAGCAGTGATCCAGGGTACTTGGAAGCTTTCTTT
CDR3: CASSDPGYLEAFF

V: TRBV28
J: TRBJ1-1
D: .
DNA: TGTGCCAGCAGTTTACGGAACACTGAAGCTTTCTTT
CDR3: CASSLRNTEAFF

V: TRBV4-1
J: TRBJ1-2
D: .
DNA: TGCGCCAGCAGCCAAGATATGGGACCTAGCCGGGGCTACACCTTC
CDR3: CASSQDMGPSRGYTF

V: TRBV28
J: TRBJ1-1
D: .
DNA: TGTGCCAGCAGTTTAGGAATGAACACTGAAGCTTTCTTT
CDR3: CASSLGMNTEAFF

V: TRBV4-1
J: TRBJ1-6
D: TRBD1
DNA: TGCGCCAGCAGCCACCCACCGGGACAGGGGAGTTCACCCCTCCACTTT
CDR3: CASSHPPGQGSSPLHF

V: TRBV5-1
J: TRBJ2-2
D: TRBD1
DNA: TGCGCCAGCAGCTTTAGACAGGGGGGCACCGGGGAGCTGTTTTTT
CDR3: CASSFRQGGTGELFF

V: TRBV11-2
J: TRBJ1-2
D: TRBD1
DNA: TGTGCCAGCAGCTTACAGCCAGGGGGCGCATCGGGCTACACCTTC
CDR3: CASSLQPGGASGYTF

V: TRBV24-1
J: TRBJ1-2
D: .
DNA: TGTGCCACCAGTGATGGTTATGGCTACACCTTC
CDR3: CATSDGYGYTF

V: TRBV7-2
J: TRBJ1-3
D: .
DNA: TGTGCCAGCAGCTCCCCCCACACAGGCTCTGGAAACACCATATATTTT
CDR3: CASSSPHTGSGNTIYF

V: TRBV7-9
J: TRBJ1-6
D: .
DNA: TGTGCCAGCAGCTCCCGTCCGGGGTTGGATTCACCCCTCCACTTT
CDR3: CASSSRPGLDSPLHF

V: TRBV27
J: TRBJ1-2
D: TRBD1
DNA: TGTGCCAGCAGTTTTCAGGGGGCTTCCTATGGCTACACCTTC
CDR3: CASSFQGASYGYTF

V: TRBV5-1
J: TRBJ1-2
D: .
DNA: TGCGCCAGCAGCTTGGGTGACATCGCCGGGAGTTATGGCTACACCTTC
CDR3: CASSLGDIAGSYGYTF

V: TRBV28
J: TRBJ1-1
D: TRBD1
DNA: TGTGCCAGCAGTTTGGGGGTTTTGACAGGGCCGTCTCTGAACACTGAAGCTTTCTTT
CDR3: CASSLGVLTGPSLNTEAFF

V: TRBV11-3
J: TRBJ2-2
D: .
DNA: TGTGCCAGCAGCTCCCAATACTCCGGGGAGCTGTTTTTT
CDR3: CASSSQYSGELFF

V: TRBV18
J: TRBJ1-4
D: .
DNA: TGTGCCAGCTCACCACCGCTACAGGGTTATGAAAAACTGTTTTTT
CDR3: CASSPPLQGYEKLFF

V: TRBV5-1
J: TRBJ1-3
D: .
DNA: TGCGCCAGCAGCTTGGGCCTGGGGGGGTCCTCTGGAAACACCATATATTTT
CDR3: CASSLGLGGSSGNTIYF

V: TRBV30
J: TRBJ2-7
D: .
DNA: TGTGCCTGGAGTAGGGCCTACGAGCAGTACTTC
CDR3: CAWSRAYEQYF

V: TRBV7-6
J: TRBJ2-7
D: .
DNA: TGTGCCAGCAGCTCCCGCGCCGGGGGCGGTCTATCCTACGAGCAGTACTTC
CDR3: CASSSRAGGGLSYEQYF

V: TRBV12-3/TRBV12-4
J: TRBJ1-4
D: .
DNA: TGTGCCAGCTCGGGCCGTAATGAAAAACTGTTTTTT
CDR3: CASSGRNEKLFF

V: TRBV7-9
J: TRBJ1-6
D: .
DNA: TGTGCCAGCAGCCCATTTCGACAGGCCGGGACACCCCTCCACTTT
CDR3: CASSPFRQAGTPLHF

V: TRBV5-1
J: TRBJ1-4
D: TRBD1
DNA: TGCGCCAGCTCACCTGGGACAGGGGAAGAGGAAAAACTGTTTTTT
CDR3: CASSPGTGEEEKLFF

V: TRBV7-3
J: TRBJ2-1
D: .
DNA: TGTGCCAGCAGCTTAACGGGGGGTTCCTACAATGAGCAGTTCTTC
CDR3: CASSLTGGSYNEQFF

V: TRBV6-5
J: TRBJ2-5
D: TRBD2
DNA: TGTGCCAGCAGTTATGGCGGGGGGCCTGGGGAGACCCAGTACTTC
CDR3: CASSYGGGPGETQYF

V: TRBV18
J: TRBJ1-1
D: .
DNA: TGTGCCAGCTCGCCCCAGGAGAACACTGAAGCTTTCTTT
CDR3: CASSPQENTEAFF

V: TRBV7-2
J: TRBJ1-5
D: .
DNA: TGTGCCAGCAGCTTAGTGGGGAAAGGTCAGCCCCAGCATTTT
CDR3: CASSLVGKGQPQHF

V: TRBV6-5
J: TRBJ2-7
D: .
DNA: TGTGCCAGCAATAGAAGGACAGACTACGAGCAGTACTTC
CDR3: CASNRRTDYEQYF

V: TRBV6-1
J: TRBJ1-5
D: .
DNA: TGTGCCAGCAGTGAGGGATCGAAGGGTCTTCAGCCCCAGCATTTT
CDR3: CASSEGSKGLQPQHF

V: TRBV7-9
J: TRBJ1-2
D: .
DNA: TGTGCCAGCAGCTTAGTAGGCCGGGCTCAATATGGCTACACCTTC
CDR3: CASSLVGRAQYGYTF

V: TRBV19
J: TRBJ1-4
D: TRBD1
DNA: TGTGCCAGCCGGTGGACCGTGACAGGGGGACTTGAAAAACTGTTTTTT
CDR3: CASRWTVTGGLEKLFF

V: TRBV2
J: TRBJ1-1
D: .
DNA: TGTGCCAGCAGACACCCCTACAGAACGAACACTGAAGCTTTCTTT
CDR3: CASRHPYRTNTEAFF

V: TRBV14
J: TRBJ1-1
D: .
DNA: TGTGCCAGCAGCCAAGGGTACACTGAAGCTTTCTTT
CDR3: CASSQGYTEAFF

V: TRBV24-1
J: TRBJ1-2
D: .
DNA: TGTGCCACCAGTGATTACCCGGGACGGCGAGATGGCTACACCTTC
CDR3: CATSDYPGRRDGYTF

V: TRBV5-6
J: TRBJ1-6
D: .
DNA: TGTGCCAGCGGGGGTCCTGCTGAAAATTCACCCCTCCACTTT
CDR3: CASGGPAENSPLHF

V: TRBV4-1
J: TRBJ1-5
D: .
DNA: TGCGCCAGCAGCCAAGATAAAGGCAGCCAGAAGCCCCAGCATTTT
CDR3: CASSQDKGSQKPQHF

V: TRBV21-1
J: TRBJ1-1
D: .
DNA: TGTGCCAGCAGCAAAGGGACAGACCCCACTGAAGCTTTCTTT
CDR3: CASSKGTDPTEAFF

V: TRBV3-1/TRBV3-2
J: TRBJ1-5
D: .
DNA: TGTGCCAGCAGCCAAGATACGAATAGCAATCAGCCCCAGCATTTT
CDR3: CASSQDTNSNQPQHF

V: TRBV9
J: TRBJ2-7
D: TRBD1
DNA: TGTGCCAGCAGCGTAGGACAGGGGGTCGCCTACGAGCAGTACTTC
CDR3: CASSVGQGVAYEQYF

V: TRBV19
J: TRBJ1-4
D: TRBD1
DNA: TGTGCCAGTAGTATTCGACCGGGACAGGCCGGATCGGGTAATGAAAAACTGTTTTTT
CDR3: CASSIRPGQAGSGNEKLFF

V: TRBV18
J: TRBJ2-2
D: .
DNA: TGTGCCAGCTCACCACAGACAGCAGGGAACACCGGGGAGCTGTTTTTT
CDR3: CASSPQTAGNTGELFF